This T cell receptor beta chain was observed in a study of cytomegalovirus exposure and HLA in healthy donors. Regarding the study as a whole: Earlier findings revealed that most TCR beta V segments proved productive either about 87% or about 30% of the time.

With regard to this clone: Its antigen is undetermined.

This PCR relied on a set of 60 Vbeta primers and 13 Jbeta primers. The protocol was immunoSEQ multiplex PCR, while the TCRdb copy is restricted to in-frame clones and leaves out a portion. The sample holds some 140,000 clones; roughly 85% are singletons and the top ten take 6.5%. V lost 1 base to trimming and J lost 1 base; unmatched junction nucleotides: 4. The CDR3 consists of 18 residues. Germline-derived CDR1 and CDR2 are SGHTA and FQGTGA. The TCR was taken from a man in his forties or fifties in good health and CMV-seropositive. The specimen sequenced was PBMCs. The chain recombines TRBV7-3 with TRBJ2-6; 10 nucleotides line up with TRBD1. CDR3 sequence: CASSLRGTGVSGANVLTF. Written as DNA, the CDR3 is TGTGCCAGCAGCTTAAGGGGGACAGGGGTTTCTGGGGCCAACGTCCTGACTTTC.